The rows below give T cell receptor beta chains drawn from one sample of a study of shared clonotypes between healthy human individuals. Only in-frame clones appear in the TCRdb table, and some are missing; sequencing was by immunoSEQ multiplex PCR. Of roughly 810,000 clones detected, approximately 96% appear once; the ten largest clones hold approximately 0.2%. Source material: naive CD8+ T cells sorted from blood. The receptors were gathered from a man aged 30-40 years in good health. Each CDR3 is given with its conserved first and last residue. A D gene is named only where the DNA matches it firmly. Size tells how often a clone was seen (once, few, many) or the class of an expanded clone, and some rows leave it out.

clone_size: .
d_call: .
v_call: TRBV7-3
j_call: TRBJ2-2
cdr3_aa: CASSPTGPGELFF
cdr3_nt: TGTGCCAGCAGTCCAACAGGGCCCGGGGAGCTGTTTTTT

clone_size: once
d_call: TRBD2
v_call: TRBV6-1
j_call: TRBJ2-1
cdr3_aa: CASSELTSAATYNEQFF
cdr3_nt: TGTGCCAGCAGTGAACTTACTAGCGCCGCCACTTACAATGAGCAGTTCTTC

clone_size: .
d_call: .
v_call: TRBV5-1
j_call: TRBJ2-7
cdr3_aa: CASSRAYEQYF
cdr3_nt: TGCGCCAGCAGCAGGGCCTACGAGCAGTACTTC

clone_size: .
d_call: .
v_call: TRBV27
j_call: TRBJ2-1
cdr3_aa: CASTQGGIYNEQFF
cdr3_nt: TGTGCCAGCACTCAGGGGGGGATCTACAATGAGCAGTTCTTC

clone_size: once
d_call: TRBD2
v_call: TRBV4-1
j_call: TRBJ2-7
cdr3_aa: CASSQEESLAGLSYEQYF
cdr3_nt: TGCGCCAGCAGCCAAGAGGAGTCCCTAGCGGGGCTATCCTACGAGCAGTACTTC

clone_size: .
d_call: TRBD1
v_call: TRBV6-1
j_call: TRBJ1-2
cdr3_aa: CASSGTGIGYGYTF
cdr3_nt: TGTGCCAGCAGTGGGACAGGGATAGGGTATGGCTACACCTTC

clone_size: .
d_call: .
v_call: TRBV5-1
j_call: TRBJ2-7
cdr3_aa: CASSPPQGSYEQYF
cdr3_nt: TGCGCCAGCAGCCCCCCTCAAGGGTCCTACGAGCAGTACTTC

clone_size: .
d_call: TRBD1
v_call: TRBV5-6
j_call: TRBJ2-7
cdr3_aa: CASSIGTAVTYEQYF
cdr3_nt: TGTGCCAGCAGCATTGGGACAGCCGTGACCTACGAGCAGTACTTC

clone_size: .
d_call: .
v_call: TRBV18
j_call: TRBJ2-1
cdr3_aa: CASSPGFEQFF
cdr3_nt: TGTGCCAGCTCACCAGGGTTTGAGCAGTTCTTC

clone_size: .
d_call: TRBD1
v_call: TRBV9
j_call: TRBJ2-7
cdr3_aa: CASSPRDRGWEQYF
cdr3_nt: TGTGCCAGCAGCCCTAGGGACAGGGGTTGGGAGCAGTACTTC

clone_size: .
d_call: TRBD1
v_call: TRBV29-1
j_call: TRBJ2-5
cdr3_aa: CSVEDRTGGLETQYF
cdr3_nt: TGCAGCGTTGAAGATCGGACAGGGGGCTTAGAGACCCAGTACTTC

clone_size: .
d_call: TRBD1
v_call: TRBV27
j_call: TRBJ1-1
cdr3_aa: CASSSRQGAILGTEAFF
cdr3_nt: TGTGCCAGCAGTTCGCGACAGGGGGCAATACTGGGCACTGAAGCTTTCTTT

clone_size: .
d_call: .
v_call: TRBV7-9
j_call: TRBJ2-5
cdr3_aa: CASRAGGETQYF
cdr3_nt: TGTGCCAGCAGAGCAGGAGGGGAGACCCAGTACTTC

clone_size: .
d_call: .
v_call: TRBV27
j_call: TRBJ2-5
cdr3_aa: CASSTAFGVRQETQYF
cdr3_nt: TGTGCCAGCAGCACCGCTTTCGGAGTTCGTCAAGAGACCCAGTACTTC

clone_size: .
d_call: TRBD2
v_call: TRBV27
j_call: TRBJ2-7
cdr3_aa: CASSFSGRPYEQYF
cdr3_nt: TGTGCCAGCAGTTTTAGCGGGAGGCCCTACGAGCAGTACTTC

clone_size: .
d_call: .
v_call: TRBV28
j_call: TRBJ1-1
cdr3_aa: CASSLGYTHTEAFF
cdr3_nt: TGTGCCAGCAGTTTAGGGTATACGCACACTGAAGCTTTCTTT

clone_size: once
d_call: TRBD2
v_call: TRBV9
j_call: TRBJ2-3
cdr3_aa: CASSAWDYSTDTQYF
cdr3_nt: TGTGCCAGCAGCGCTTGGGACTATAGCACAGATACGCAGTATTTT

clone_size: .
d_call: .
v_call: TRBV12-5
j_call: TRBJ2-1
cdr3_aa: CASGLVKNEQFF
cdr3_nt: TGTGCTAGTGGTTTGGTAAAAAATGAGCAGTTCTTC

clone_size: .
d_call: .
v_call: TRBV6-1
j_call: TRBJ2-7
cdr3_aa: CASSEERHSGYEQYF
cdr3_nt: TGTGCCAGCAGTGAAGAGCGCCACTCGGGGTACGAGCAGTACTTC

clone_size: .
d_call: TRBD1
v_call: TRBV19
j_call: TRBJ1-2
cdr3_aa: CASSIGTGLNYGYTF
cdr3_nt: TGTGCCAGTAGTATAGGGACAGGGCTAAACTATGGCTACACCTTC

clone_size: .
d_call: TRBD2
v_call: TRBV5-4
j_call: TRBJ2-5
cdr3_aa: CASSLGLAGETQYF
cdr3_nt: TGTGCCAGCAGCCTGGGACTAGCGGGAGAGACCCAGTACTTC

clone_size: .
d_call: .
v_call: TRBV5-1
j_call: TRBJ2-3
cdr3_aa: CASSLAGTGSDTQYF
cdr3_nt: TGCGCCAGCAGCTTGGCCGGGACCGGCTCAGATACGCAGTATTTT

clone_size: once
d_call: .
v_call: TRBV29-1
j_call: TRBJ2-1
cdr3_aa: CSVDMGNEQFF
cdr3_nt: TGCAGCGTTGATATGGGGAATGAGCAGTTCTTC

clone_size: once
d_call: TRBD1
v_call: TRBV7-9
j_call: TRBJ2-7
cdr3_aa: CASKPGQGRYEQYF
cdr3_nt: TGTGCCAGCAAACCGGGACAGGGGCGCTACGAGCAGTACTTC

clone_size: .
d_call: .
v_call: TRBV14
j_call: TRBJ2-7
cdr3_aa: CASSQFSGRPEQYF
cdr3_nt: TGTGCCAGCAGCCAGTTTAGCGGACGCCCCGAGCAGTACTTC

clone_size: .
d_call: .
v_call: TRBV30
j_call: TRBJ2-7
cdr3_aa: CAWAGRDYEQYF
cdr3_nt: TGTGCCTGGGCGGGACGGGATTACGAGCAGTACTTC

clone_size: .
d_call: TRBD1
v_call: TRBV10-3
j_call: TRBJ2-7
cdr3_aa: CAISESVDRASYEQYF
cdr3_nt: TGTGCCATCAGTGAGTCGGTGGACAGGGCTTCCTACGAGCAGTACTTC

clone_size: .
d_call: .
v_call: TRBV10-2
j_call: TRBJ2-3
cdr3_aa: CASRTGLAGKTDTQYF
cdr3_nt: TGCGCCAGCAGAACCGGACTGGCGGGAAAAACAGATACGCAGTATTTT

clone_size: .
d_call: TRBD2
v_call: TRBV2
j_call: TRBJ2-7
cdr3_aa: CASQSTSGREQYF
cdr3_nt: TGTGCCAGTCAGTCGACTAGCGGGCGCGAGCAGTACTTC

clone_size: .
d_call: TRBD1
v_call: TRBV27
j_call: TRBJ2-5
cdr3_aa: CASSPGRTGIKETQYF
cdr3_nt: TGTGCCAGCAGTCCCGGACGGACAGGGATAAAAGAGACCCAGTACTTC

clone_size: .
d_call: .
v_call: TRBV4-1
j_call: TRBJ2-2
cdr3_aa: CASSHPLAGVTGELFF
cdr3_nt: TGCGCCAGCAGCCATCCCCTGGCAGGGGTCACCGGGGAGCTGTTTTTT

clone_size: .
d_call: TRBD2
v_call: TRBV9
j_call: TRBJ2-1
cdr3_aa: CASSASSGRGYNEQFF
cdr3_nt: TGTGCCAGCAGCGCCTCCAGCGGGAGGGGCTACAATGAGCAGTTCTTC

clone_size: once
d_call: TRBD2
v_call: TRBV15
j_call: TRBJ2-7
cdr3_aa: CATSTGSGRENYEQYF
cdr3_nt: TGTGCCACCAGCACGGGTAGCGGGAGGGAAAACTACGAGCAGTACTTC

clone_size: .
d_call: TRBD2
v_call: TRBV2
j_call: TRBJ2-1
cdr3_aa: CASSEGETSGRGYNEQFF
cdr3_nt: TGTGCCAGCAGTGAAGGCGAGACTAGCGGGAGAGGGTACAATGAGCAGTTCTTC

clone_size: .
d_call: .
v_call: TRBV9
j_call: TRBJ1-3
cdr3_aa: CASKTGNTIYF
cdr3_nt: TGTGCCAGCAAGACTGGAAACACCATATATTTT

clone_size: .
d_call: .
v_call: TRBV27
j_call: TRBJ2-7
cdr3_aa: CASSLSDIRGGYEQYF
cdr3_nt: TGTGCCAGCAGTTTATCGGATATCAGGGGTGGGTACGAGCAGTACTTC

clone_size: .
d_call: .
v_call: TRBV10-2
j_call: TRBJ2-7
cdr3_aa: CASRPGHDYEQYF
cdr3_nt: TGCGCCAGCAGGCCGGGACACGACTACGAGCAGTACTTC

clone_size: .
d_call: TRBD2
v_call: TRBV7-2
j_call: TRBJ2-7
cdr3_aa: CASSSIAGPDPYEQYF
cdr3_nt: TGTGCCAGCAGCTCAATAGCGGGGCCTGATCCGTACGAGCAGTACTTC

clone_size: .
d_call: TRBD1
v_call: TRBV28
j_call: TRBJ2-1
cdr3_aa: CASSKWTGSTPADEQFF
cdr3_nt: TGTGCCAGCAGTAAATGGACAGGGTCCACCCCAGCGGATGAGCAGTTCTTC

clone_size: .
d_call: .
v_call: TRBV6-5
j_call: TRBJ1-1
cdr3_aa: CASSTQTANTEAFF
cdr3_nt: TGTGCCAGCAGTACTCAGACAGCGAACACTGAAGCTTTCTTT

clone_size: .
d_call: .
v_call: TRBV5-8
j_call: TRBJ2-7
cdr3_aa: CASTPRVRYNYEQYF
cdr3_nt: TGTGCCAGCACCCCAAGGGTGAGATATAACTACGAGCAGTACTTC

clone_size: .
d_call: .
v_call: TRBV7-9
j_call: TRBJ2-1
cdr3_aa: CASSPRGGAHYNEQFF
cdr3_nt: TGTGCCAGCAGCCCACGAGGGGGAGCCCACTACAATGAGCAGTTCTTC

clone_size: .
d_call: TRBD1
v_call: TRBV4-1
j_call: TRBJ1-1
cdr3_aa: CASSQGPGGDRTEAFF
cdr3_nt: TGCGCCAGCAGCCAAGGGCCAGGGGGAGATAGGACTGAAGCTTTCTTT

clone_size: .
d_call: TRBD1
v_call: TRBV27
j_call: TRBJ1-2
cdr3_aa: CASSLRTGGAYGYTF
cdr3_nt: TGTGCCAGCAGTTTACGGACAGGGGGGGCCTATGGCTACACCTTC

clone_size: .
d_call: .
v_call: TRBV27
j_call: TRBJ2-1
cdr3_aa: CAIGGGNEQFF
cdr3_nt: TGTGCCATAGGGGGGGGCAATGAGCAGTTCTTC

clone_size: .
d_call: .
v_call: TRBV29-1
j_call: TRBJ2-4
cdr3_aa: CSVDDGRAGRDIQYF
cdr3_nt: TGCAGCGTTGATGATGGAAGGGCAGGTAGGGACATTCAGTACTTC